This T cell receptor beta chain derives from a study of a mutant IDH1 vaccine in newly diagnosed glioma. Whole-study context: Of treated patients, around 62% were men and about 38% women, averaging roughly 42 years. Former treatment meant radiotherapy, temozolomide, or both; the majority had gotten both. Broader study findings: Pseudoprogression appeared independent of alterations in top peripheral clonotypes. Immune responses induced by vaccination arose in under 95% of the patients.

Time point noted: baseline, week 1 (first vaccination visit). Treatment specified: pre-vaccination baseline after standard-of-care therapy. On this clone: Its antigen is unknown.

This table comes from immunoSEQ multiplex PCR, and its TCRdb copy is limited to in-frame clones, with some not included. The sample shows approximately 70,000 clones, approximately 85% of them seen only once. The sample consisted of PBMCs, taken from a glioma patient treated with radiotherapy, temozolomide or both. This TCR came from a man aged 45-65 years with glioma.

As DNA, the CDR3 is TGTGCCAGCAGCCCCCCTGGAGGGAACTACGAGCAGTACTTC. This sequence encodes CASSPPGGNYEQYF. The rearrangement links TRBV7-9 to TRBJ2-7; tentative D call: TRBD2 (6 bases). This CDR3 region has 14 residues. Germline lookup yields CDR1 SEHNR and CDR2 FQNEAQ (reference sequence). The V gene lost 5 bases and the J gene lost 3 bases, with 14 bases spanning the gap.